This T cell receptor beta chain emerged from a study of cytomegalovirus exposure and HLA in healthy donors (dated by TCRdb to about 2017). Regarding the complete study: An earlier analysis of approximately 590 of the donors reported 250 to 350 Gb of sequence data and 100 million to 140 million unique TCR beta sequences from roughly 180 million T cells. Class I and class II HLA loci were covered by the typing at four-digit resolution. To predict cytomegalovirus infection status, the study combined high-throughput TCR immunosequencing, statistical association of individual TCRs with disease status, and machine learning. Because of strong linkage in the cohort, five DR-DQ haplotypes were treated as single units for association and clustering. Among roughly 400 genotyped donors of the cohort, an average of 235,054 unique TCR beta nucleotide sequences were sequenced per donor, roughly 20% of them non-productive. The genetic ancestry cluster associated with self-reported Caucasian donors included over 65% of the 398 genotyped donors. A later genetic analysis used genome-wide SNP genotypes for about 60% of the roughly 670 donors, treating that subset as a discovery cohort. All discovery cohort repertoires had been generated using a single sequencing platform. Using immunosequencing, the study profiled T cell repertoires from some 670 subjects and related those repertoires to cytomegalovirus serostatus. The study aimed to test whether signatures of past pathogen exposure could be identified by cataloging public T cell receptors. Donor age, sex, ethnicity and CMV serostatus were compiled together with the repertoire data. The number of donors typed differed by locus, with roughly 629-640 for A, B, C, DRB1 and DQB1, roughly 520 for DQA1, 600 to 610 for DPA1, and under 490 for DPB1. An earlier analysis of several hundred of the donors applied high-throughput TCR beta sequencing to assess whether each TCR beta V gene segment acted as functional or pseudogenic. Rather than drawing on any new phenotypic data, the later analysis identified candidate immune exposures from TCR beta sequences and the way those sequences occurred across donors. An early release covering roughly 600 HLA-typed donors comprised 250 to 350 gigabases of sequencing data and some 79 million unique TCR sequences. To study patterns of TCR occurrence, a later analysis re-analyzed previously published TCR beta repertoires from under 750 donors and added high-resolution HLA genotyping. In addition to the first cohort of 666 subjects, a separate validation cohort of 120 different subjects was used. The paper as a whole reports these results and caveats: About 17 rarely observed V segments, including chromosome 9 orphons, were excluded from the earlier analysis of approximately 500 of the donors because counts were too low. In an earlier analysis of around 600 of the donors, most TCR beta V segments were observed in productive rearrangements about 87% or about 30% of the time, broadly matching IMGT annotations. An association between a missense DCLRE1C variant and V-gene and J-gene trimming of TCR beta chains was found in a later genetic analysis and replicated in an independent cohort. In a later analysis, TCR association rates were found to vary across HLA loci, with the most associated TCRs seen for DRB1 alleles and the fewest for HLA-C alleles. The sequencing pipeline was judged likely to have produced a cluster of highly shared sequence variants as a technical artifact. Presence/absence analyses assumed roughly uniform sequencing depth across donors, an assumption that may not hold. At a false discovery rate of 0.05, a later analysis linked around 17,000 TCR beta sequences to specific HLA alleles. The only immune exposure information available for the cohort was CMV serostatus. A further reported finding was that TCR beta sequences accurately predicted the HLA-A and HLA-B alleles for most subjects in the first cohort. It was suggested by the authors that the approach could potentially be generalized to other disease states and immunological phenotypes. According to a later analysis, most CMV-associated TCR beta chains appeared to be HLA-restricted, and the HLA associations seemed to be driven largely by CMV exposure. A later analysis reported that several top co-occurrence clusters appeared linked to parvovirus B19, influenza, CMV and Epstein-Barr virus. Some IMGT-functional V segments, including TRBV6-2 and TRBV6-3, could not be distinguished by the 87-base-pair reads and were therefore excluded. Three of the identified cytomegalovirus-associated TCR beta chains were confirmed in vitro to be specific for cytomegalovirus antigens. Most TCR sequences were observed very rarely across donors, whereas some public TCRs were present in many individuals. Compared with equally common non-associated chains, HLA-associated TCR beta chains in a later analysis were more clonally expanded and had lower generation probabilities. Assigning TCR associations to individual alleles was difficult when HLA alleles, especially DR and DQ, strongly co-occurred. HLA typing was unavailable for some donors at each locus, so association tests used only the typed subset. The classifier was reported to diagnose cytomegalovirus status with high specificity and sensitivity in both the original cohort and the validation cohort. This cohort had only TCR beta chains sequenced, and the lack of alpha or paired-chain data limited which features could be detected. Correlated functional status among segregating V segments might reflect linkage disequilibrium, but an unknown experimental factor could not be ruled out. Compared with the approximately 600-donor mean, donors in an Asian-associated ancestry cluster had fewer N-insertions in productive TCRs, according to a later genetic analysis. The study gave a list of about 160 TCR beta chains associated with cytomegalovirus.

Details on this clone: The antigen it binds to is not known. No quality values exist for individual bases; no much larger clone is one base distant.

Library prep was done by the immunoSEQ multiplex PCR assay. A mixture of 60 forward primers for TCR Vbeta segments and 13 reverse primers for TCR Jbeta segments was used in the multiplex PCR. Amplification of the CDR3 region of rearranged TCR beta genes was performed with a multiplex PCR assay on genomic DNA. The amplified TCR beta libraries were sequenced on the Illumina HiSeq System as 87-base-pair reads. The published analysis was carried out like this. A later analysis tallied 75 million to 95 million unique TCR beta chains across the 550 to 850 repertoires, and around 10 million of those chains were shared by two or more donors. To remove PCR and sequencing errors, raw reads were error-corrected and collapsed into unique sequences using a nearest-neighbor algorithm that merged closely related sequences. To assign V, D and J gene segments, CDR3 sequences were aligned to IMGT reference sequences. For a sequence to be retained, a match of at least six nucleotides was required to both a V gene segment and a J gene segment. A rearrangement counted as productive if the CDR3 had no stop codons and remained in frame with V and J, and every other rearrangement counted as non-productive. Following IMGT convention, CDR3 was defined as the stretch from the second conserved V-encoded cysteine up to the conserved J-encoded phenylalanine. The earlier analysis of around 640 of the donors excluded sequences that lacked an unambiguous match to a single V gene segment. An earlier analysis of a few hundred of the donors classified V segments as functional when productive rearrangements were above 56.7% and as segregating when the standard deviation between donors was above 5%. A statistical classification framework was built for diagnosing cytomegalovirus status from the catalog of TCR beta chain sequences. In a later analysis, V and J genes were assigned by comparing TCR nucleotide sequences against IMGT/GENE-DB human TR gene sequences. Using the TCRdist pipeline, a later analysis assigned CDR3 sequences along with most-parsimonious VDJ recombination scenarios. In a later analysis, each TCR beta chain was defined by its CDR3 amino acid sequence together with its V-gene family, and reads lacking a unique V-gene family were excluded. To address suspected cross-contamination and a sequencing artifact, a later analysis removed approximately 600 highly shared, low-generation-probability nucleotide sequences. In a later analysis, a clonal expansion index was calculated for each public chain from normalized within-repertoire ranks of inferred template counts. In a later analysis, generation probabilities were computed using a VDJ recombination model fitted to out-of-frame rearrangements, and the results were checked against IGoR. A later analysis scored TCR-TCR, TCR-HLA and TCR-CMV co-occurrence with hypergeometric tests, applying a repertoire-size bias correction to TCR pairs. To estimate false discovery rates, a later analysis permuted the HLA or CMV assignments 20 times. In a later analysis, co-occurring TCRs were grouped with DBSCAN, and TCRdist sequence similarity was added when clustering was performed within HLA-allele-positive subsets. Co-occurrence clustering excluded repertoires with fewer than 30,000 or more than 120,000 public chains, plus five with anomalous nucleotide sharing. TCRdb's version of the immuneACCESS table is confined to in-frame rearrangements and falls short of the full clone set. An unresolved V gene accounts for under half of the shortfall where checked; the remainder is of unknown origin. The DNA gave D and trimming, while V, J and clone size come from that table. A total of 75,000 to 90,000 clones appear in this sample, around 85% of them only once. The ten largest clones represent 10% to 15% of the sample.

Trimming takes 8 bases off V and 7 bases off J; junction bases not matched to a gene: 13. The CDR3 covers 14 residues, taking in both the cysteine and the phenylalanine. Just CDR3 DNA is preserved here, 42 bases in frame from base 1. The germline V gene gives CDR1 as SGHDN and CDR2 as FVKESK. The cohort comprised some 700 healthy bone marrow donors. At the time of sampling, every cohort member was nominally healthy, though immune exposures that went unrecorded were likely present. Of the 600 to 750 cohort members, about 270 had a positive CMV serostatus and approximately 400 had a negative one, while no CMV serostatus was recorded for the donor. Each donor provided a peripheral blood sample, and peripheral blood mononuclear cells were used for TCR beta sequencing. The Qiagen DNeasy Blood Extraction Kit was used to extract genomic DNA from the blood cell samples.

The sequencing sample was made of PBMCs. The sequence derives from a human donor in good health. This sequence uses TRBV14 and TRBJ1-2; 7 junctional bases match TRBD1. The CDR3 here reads CASQGDSGVSGYTF. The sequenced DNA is TGTGCCAGCCAAGGGGACAGTGGGGTTAGTGGCTACACCTTC.